This passage covers 19 T cell receptor beta chains from one sample sequenced in a study of Ad26.COV2.S vaccination and SARS-CoV-2 variants. The treatment denotes: some 19 received Ad26.COV2.S at low or high dose, single or two shots; about 5 received placebo; per-sample allocation not given. Day 63 after the first injection of vaccine or placebo was the sampling time. The repertoire was sequenced with immunoSEQ multiplex PCR; TCRdb's copy has only in-frame clones and lacks some. The table lists about 240,000 clones, over 75% of them singletons. The sequences come from peripheral blood, collected in a trial of Ad26.COV2.S vaccine versus placebo. All receptors come from a person between 18 and 65 years old who received the Ad26.COV2.S COVID-19 vaccine or a placebo.

The chain combines TRBV28 with TRBJ2-3; D unresolved. Germline V gene lookup returns CDR1 MDHEN and CDR2 SYDVKM. V was shortened by 3 bases and J by 6 bases, with 7 bases between the two germline ends. The CDR3 has 12 residues. The CDR3 DNA is TGTGCCAGCAGTTTCATTTACGATACGCAGTATTTT. It specifies CASSFIYDTQYF.

The genes are TRBV7-2 and TRBJ1-1; TRBD1 matches at 7 bases. CDR3 size: 15 residues. Germline loops: CDR1 SGHTA, CDR2 FQGNSA. J gave up 1 base and V 5 bases, and 7 bases lay outside the gene matches. CDR3 DNA sequence: TGTGCCAGCAGCCCACGGGCAGGGGGGAACACTGAAGCTTTCTTT. Translating gives CASSPRAGGNTEAFF.

The V call is TRBV7-3, the J call TRBJ2-3; 12 nucleotides line up with TRBD2. CDR3 length: 16 residues. V lost 5 bases, J lost 2 bases, and 5 bases stayed unmatched. Germline loops: CDR1 SGHTA, CDR2 FQGTGA. In DNA form, the CDR3 reads TGTGCCAGCAGCCTCCGACTAGCGGGGGCCACAGATACGCAGTATTTT. As protein: CASSLRLAGATDTQYF. The complete variable domain, with remaining parts taken from reference TRBV7-3 and TRBJ2-3, reads GAGVSQTPSNKVTEKGKYVELRCDPISGHTALYWYRQSLGQGPEFLIYFQGTGAADDSGLPNDRFFAVRPEGSVSTLKIQRTERGDSAVYLCASSLRLAGATDTQYFGPGTRLTVL.

In this sample, this clone turned up once. V is TRBV27 and J is TRBJ2-6, with unresolved D. Trimming pared 6 bases from V and 0 bases from J, leaving 9 bases between. This CDR3 is 15 amino acids long. Germline CDR1 MNHEY, CDR2 SMNVEV (reference sequence). The CDR3 DNA sequence: TGTGCCAGCAGGATAGACTTCTCTGGGGCCAACGTCCTGACTTTC. It yields the protein CASRIDFSGANVLTF.

The chain carries TRBV6-5 and TRBJ2-1, with 8 bases matching TRBD2. Trimming removed 4 bases from V and 1 base from J; junction bases left unmatched: 6. The V gene's germline CDR1 is MNHEY and CDR2 SVGAGI. This CDR3 contains 16 residues. This CDR3 reads CASSSLGLASYNEQFF. The CDR3 region has the DNA TGTGCCAGCAGTTCACTAGGACTAGCTTCCTACAATGAGCAGTTCTTC.

This chain joins TRBV2 and TRBJ2-3; D unresolved. Germline assignment: CDR1 SNHLY and CDR2 FYNNEI. The V gene lost 8 bases and the J gene lost 0 bases, with 12 bases spanning the gap. The CDR3 is 14 residues long. The DNA for the CDR3 is TGTGCCAGCTCGGCAGCCCCTAGCACAGATACGCAGTATTTT. This translates into CASSAAPSTDTQYF.

The chain carries TRBV5-6 and TRBJ2-1; TRBD1 aligns across 8 bases. The CDR3 runs 15 residues. V lost 0 bases to trimming and J lost 9 bases; unmatched junction nucleotides: 8. Germline values: CDR1 SGHDT, CDR2 YYEEEE. This CDR3 is CASSLGQGLESEQFF. CDR3 nucleotide sequence: TGTGCCAGCAGCTTGGGACAGGGGCTGGAGAGTGAGCAGTTCTTC.

The rearrangement joins TRBV7-9 to TRBJ2-2; tentatively, D is TRBD2 (5 bases). The CDR3 loop spans 14 amino acids. Germline CDR1 reads SEHNR; CDR2 reads FQNEAQ (reference sequence). Between the trimmed V and J ends, which lost 3 bases and 8 bases, there was a span of 13 bases. The CDR3 nucleotides are TGTGCCAGCAGCTTTATGAGGGAAACAGGGGAGCTGTTTTTT. Amino acids: CASSFMRETGELFF.

The chain combines TRBV7-2 with TRBJ1-4; possibly TRBD1 for D (5 bases). Trimming shortened V by 0 bases and J by 3 bases, and 8 bases separated the two germline ends. This CDR3 is built from 15 residues. CDR1 and CDR2 from the germline V gene are SGHTA and FQGNSA. As DNA, the CDR3 is TGTGCCAGCAGCTTAGCGCGGGGGGCTAATGAAAAACTGTTTTTT. Its protein product is CASSLARGANEKLFF.

The chain joins TRBV5-1 to TRBJ2-2; TRBD1 agrees at 11 bases. Germline CDR1 is SGHRS and CDR2 is YFSETQ. Trimming removed 4 bases from V and 4 bases from J; junction bases left unmatched: 6. The CDR3 is made up of 16 amino acids. CDR3 DNA sequence: TGCGCCAGCAGCGCTGCCGGGACAGGGGGCACCGGGGAGCTGTTTTTT. Translation gives CASSAAGTGGTGELFF.

This rearrangement joins TRBV13 to TRBJ1-1, with D tentatively TRBD1 (6 bases). V was cut by 5 bases and J by 1 base, with 11 bases left in between. Per the germline V gene, CDR1 is PRHDT and CDR2 is FYEKMQ (reference sequence). The CDR3 contains 14 residues. The CDR3 DNA is TGTGCCAGCAGCCTTCCCAGGGGGAACACTGAAGCTTTCTTT. Its protein is CASSLPRGNTEAFF.

This rearrangement joins TRBV4-1 to TRBJ2-3; D might be TRBD1 or TRBD2, each matching 5 bases. The germline gives CDR1 MGHRA, CDR2 YSYEKL. Trimming cost V 1 base and J 6 bases, with 14 bases left between them. The CDR3 contains 15 residues. CDR3 amino acids: CASSQGGGSDDTQYF. The CDR3 DNA follows: TGCGCCAGCAGCCAAGGGGGCGGGTCAGACGATACGCAGTATTTT.

The rearrangement joins TRBV28 to TRBJ2-7, with TRBD1 matching 9 bases. The J segment lost 7 bases and the V segment lost 6 bases, leaving 16 bases of the junction unmatched. The germline V gene has CDR1 MDHEN and CDR2 SYDVKM. This CDR3 has 16 amino acids. CDR3 protein: CASSLLDRGGSGEQYF. The CDR3 DNA sequence: TGTGCCAGCAGCCTCCTCGACAGGGGGGGTAGCGGGGAGCAGTACTTC.

The chain employs TRBV5-6 and TRBJ1-5; the D is unclear. Trimming cost V 4 bases and J 2 bases, with 16 bases left between them. Germline CDR1 reads SGHDT; CDR2 reads YYEEEE. CDR3 length: 16 amino acids. The CDR3 sequence: CASSDTGEAGNQPQHF. The CDR3 DNA follows: TGTGCCAGCAGCGACACCGGTGAGGCTGGCAATCAGCCCCAGCATTTT.

The chain joins TRBV20-1 to TRBJ2-1; tentatively, D is TRBD1 or TRBD2 (7 bases each). The germline V and J ends were trimmed by 3 bases and 7 bases, with 16 bases remaining between them. The CDR3 runs to 14 residues. Germline V gives CDR1 DFQATT, CDR2 SNEGSKA (reference sequence). This CDR3 is CSASGVQGGNEQFF. The CDR3 DNA reads TGCAGTGCTAGTGGGGTTCAGGGGGGGAATGAGCAGTTCTTC.

The chain combines TRBV4-1 with TRBJ1-1; the match to TRBD1 covers 11 bases. V was clipped by 2 bases and J by 8 bases; unmatched bases: 1. The germline V gene encodes CDR1 MGHRA and CDR2 YSYEKL. This CDR3 has 13 residues. CDR3 nucleotides: TGCGCCAGCAGCCAATGGGACAGGGGGGAAGCTTTCTTT. Its translation is CASSQWDRGEAFF.

In its sample, this clone was seen once. This chain links TRBV5-1 with TRBJ2-2; possibly TRBD2 for D (5 bases). The ends were cut back, 0 bases at V and 4 bases at J, with 10 bases in the middle. Germline loops: CDR1 SGHRS, CDR2 YFSETQ. CDR3 length equals 15 residues. In DNA, the CDR3 is TGCGCCAGCAGCTTGGGCGGGCTTGGCACCGGGGAGCTGTTTTTT. Translation: CASSLGGLGTGELFF.

The chain carries TRBV12-3 or TRBV12-4 and TRBJ2-1, with unresolved D. V was shortened by 6 bases and J by 8 bases, with 11 bases between the two germline ends. CDR3 size: 12 residues. CDR3 protein: CASSLGPDEQFF. The CDR3 nucleotides are TGTGCCAGCAGCCTGGGTCCGGATGAGCAGTTCTTC.

The table lists this clone with a few counts. The V gene is TRBV6-5, the J gene TRBJ2-7; tentatively, D is TRBD1 or TRBD2 (5 bases each). The V end lost 3 bases, the J end lost 2 bases, and 17 bases lay between the germline ends. Germline loops: CDR1 MNHEY, CDR2 SVGAGI. The CDR3 totals 16 residues. The CDR3 loop reads CASSYSEGFSTYEQYF. CDR3 sequence (DNA): TGTGCCAGCAGTTATTCAGAGGGGTTTAGTACCTACGAGCAGTACTTC.